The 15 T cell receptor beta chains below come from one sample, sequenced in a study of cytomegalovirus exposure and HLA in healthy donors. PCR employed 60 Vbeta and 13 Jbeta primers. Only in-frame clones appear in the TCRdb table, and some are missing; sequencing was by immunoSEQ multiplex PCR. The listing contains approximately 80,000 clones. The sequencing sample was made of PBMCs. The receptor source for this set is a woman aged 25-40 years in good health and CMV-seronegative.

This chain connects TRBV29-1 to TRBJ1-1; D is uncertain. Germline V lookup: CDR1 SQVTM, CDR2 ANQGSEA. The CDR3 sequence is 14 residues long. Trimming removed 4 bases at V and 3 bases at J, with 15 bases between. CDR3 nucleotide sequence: TGCAGCGTTGGTACGGGAACTCTTTACACTGAAGCTTTCTTT. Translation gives CSVGTGTLYTEAFF.

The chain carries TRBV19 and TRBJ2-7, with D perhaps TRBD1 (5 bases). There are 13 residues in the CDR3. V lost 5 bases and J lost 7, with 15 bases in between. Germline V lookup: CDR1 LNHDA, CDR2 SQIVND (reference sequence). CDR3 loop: CASSDRRGEEQYF. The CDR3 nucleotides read TGTGCCAGTAGTGACCGAAGGGGTGAGGAGCAGTACTTC.

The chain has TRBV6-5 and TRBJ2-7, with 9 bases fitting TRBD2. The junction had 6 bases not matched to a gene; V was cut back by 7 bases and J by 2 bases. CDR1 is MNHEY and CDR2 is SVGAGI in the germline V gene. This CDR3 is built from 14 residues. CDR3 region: CASTPGGRAYEQYF. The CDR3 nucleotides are TGTGCCAGCACTCCGGGCGGGAGGGCCTACGAGCAGTACTTC.

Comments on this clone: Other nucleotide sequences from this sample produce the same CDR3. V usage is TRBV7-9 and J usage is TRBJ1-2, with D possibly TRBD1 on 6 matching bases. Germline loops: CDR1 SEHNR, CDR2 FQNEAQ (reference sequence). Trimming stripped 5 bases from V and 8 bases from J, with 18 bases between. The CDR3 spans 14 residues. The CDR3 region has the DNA TGTGCCAGCAGCCCTCCAGACAGGCCGTGGGGCTACACCTTC. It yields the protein CASSPPDRPWGYTF.

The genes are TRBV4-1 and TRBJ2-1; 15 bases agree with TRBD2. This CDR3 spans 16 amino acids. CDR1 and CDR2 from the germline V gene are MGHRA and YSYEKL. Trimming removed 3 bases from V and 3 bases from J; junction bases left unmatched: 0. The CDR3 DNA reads TGCGCCAGCAGCCAGGGACTAGCGGGAGGCTACAATGAGCAGTTCTTC. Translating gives CASSQGLAGGYNEQFF.

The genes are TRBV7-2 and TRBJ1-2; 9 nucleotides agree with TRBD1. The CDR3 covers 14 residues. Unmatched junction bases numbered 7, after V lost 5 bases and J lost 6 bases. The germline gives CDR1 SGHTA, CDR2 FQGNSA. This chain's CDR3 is CASSPVWDRDGYTF. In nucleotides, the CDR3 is TGTGCCAGCAGCCCCGTTTGGGACAGGGATGGCTACACCTTC.

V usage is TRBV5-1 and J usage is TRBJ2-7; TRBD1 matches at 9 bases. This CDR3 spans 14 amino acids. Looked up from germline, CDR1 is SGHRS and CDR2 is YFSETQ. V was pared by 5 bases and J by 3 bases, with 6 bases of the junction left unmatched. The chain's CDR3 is CASREGQGIYEQYF. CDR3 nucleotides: TGCGCCAGCAGGGAAGGACAGGGGATCTACGAGCAGTACTTC.

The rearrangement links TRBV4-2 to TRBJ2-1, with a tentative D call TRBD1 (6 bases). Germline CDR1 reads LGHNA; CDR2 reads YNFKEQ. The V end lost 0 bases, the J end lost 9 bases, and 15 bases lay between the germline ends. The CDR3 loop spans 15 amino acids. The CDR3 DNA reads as TGTGCCAGCAGCCAAGAGATGGCAGGGGATGGTGAGCAGTTCTTC. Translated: CASSQEMAGDGEQFF.

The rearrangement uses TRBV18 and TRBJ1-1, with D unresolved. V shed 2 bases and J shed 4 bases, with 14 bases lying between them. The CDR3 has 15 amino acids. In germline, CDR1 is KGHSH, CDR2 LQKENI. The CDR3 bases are TGTGCCAGCTCACCAGTTGAGGGTTTGGTCACTGAAGCTTTCTTT. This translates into CASSPVEGLVTEAFF.

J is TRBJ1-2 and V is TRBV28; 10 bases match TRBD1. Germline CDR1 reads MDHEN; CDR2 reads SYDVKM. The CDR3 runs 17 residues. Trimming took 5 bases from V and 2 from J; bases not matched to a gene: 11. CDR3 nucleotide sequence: TGTGCCAGCAGTCCCTTACTCGGGACAGGGGCGAACTATGGCTACACCTTC. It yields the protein CASSPLLGTGANYGYTF.

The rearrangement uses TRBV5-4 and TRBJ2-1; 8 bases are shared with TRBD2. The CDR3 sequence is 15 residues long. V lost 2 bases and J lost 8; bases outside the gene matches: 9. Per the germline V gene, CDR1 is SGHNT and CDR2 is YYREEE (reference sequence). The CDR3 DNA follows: TGTGCCAGCAGCTTATACGGGAGGGCCGGCGATGAGCAGTTCTTC. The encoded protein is CASSLYGRAGDEQFF.

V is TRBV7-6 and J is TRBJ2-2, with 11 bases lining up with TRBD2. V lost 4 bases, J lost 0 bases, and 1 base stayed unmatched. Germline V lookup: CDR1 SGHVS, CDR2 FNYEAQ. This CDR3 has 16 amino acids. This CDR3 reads CASSSTSGTNTGELFF. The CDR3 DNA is TGTGCCAGCAGCTCGACTAGCGGGACGAACACCGGGGAGCTGTTTTTT.

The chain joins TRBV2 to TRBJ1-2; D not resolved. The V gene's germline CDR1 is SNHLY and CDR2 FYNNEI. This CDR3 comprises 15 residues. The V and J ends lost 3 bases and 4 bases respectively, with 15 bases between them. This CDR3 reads CASSEGQNIVYGYTF. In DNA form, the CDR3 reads TGTGCCAGCAGTGAGGGCCAGAACATCGTCTATGGCTACACCTTC. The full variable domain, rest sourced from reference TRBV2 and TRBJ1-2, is EPEVTQTPSHQVTQMGQEVILRCVPISNHLYFYWYRQILGQKVEFLVSFYNNEISEKSEIFDDQFSVERPDGSNFTLKIRSTKLEDSAMYFCASSEGQNIVYGYTFGSGTRLTVV.

The CDR3 loop reads CASSPPSPRNEQFF. CDR3 DNA: TGTGCCAGCTCACCACCTTCTCCGCGCAATGAGCAGTTCTTC. The chain employs TRBV18 and TRBJ2-1; D remains ambiguous. This CDR3 spans 14 amino acids. CDR1 is KGHSH, CDR2 LQKENI, per germline. Between the trimmed V and J ends, which lost 0 bases and 6 bases, there was a span of 9 bases.

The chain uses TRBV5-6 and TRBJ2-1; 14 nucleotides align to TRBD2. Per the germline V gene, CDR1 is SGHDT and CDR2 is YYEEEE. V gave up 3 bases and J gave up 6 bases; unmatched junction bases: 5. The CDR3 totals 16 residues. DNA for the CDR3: TGTGCCAGCAGCTCCAGACTAGCGGGAGGGCCCAATGAGCAGTTCTTC. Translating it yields CASSSRLAGGPNEQFF.